This T cell receptor beta chain stems from a study of blood T cells in healthy people across ages. Per the germline V gene, CDR1 is LGHDT and CDR2 is YNNKEL (reference sequence). This CDR3 is built from 14 residues. A sample-barcoded 5' primer and a J-beta primer mix were used in a second PCR of roughly 6 to 11 cycles. TCRdb re-analysed the 5' RACE reads in MiXCR, keeping a single row per CDR3 protein. The sample lists about 570,000 distinct CDR3 sequences; about 25% were seen once. For this clonotype: The junction shows a germline mismatch at one end, possibly a read error.

The clonotype was recovered from a woman in her sixties or seventies in good health. The sample was blood. The genes are TRBV3-1 and TRBJ2-7; D possibly matches TRBD1 or TRBD2 (6 bases each). The CDR3 loop reads CASRLGGGSYKQYF. For the CDR3, the DNA is TGTGCCAGCAGACTCGGAGGGGGGTCCTACAAGCAGTACTTC.